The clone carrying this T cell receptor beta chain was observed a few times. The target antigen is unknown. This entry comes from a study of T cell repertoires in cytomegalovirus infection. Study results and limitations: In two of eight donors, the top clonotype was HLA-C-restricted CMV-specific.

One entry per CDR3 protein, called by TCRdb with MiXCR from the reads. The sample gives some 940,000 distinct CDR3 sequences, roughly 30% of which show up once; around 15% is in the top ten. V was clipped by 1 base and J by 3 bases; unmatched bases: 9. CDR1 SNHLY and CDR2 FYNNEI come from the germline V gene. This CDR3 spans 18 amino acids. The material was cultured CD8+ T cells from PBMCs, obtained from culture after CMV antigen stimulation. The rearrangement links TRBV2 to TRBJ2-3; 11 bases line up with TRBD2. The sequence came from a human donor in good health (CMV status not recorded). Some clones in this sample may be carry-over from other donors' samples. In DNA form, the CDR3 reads TGTGCCAGCAGTGAAGAATCCTTCCTAGCGGGGGGAACAGATACGCAGTATTTT. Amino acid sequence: CASSEESFLAGGTDTQYF.